This paragraph reports one T cell receptor (beta chain). The data originate from a study of T cells expressing NK-cell markers. The length of the CDR3 is 13 residues. Germline CDR1 is SEHNR and CDR2 is FQNEAQ (reference sequence). Following a re-call of the 5' RACE reads, TCRdb has one entry per CDR3 protein and lacks DNA. The sample's table shows a few hundred thousand distinct CDR3 sequences. The chain employs TRBV7-9 and TRBJ2-1; absent DNA, TCRdb's TRBD1 call cannot be checked. Sequencing was done on a sample of blood T cells: a sorted CD56 or NKG2C T cell subset, CD4+ or CD8+ T cells, or bulk PBMC T cells (not recorded which). The receptor was derived from a young man in good health. This chain's CDR3 is CASSLDRAGEQFF. Full variable domain (missing parts from reference TRBV7-9 and TRBJ2-1): DTGVSQNPRHKITKRGQNVTFRCDPISEHNRLYWYRQTLGQGPEFLTYFQNEAQLEKSRLLSDRFSAERPKGSFSTLEIQRTEQGDSAMYLCASSLDRAGEQFFGPGTRLTVL.